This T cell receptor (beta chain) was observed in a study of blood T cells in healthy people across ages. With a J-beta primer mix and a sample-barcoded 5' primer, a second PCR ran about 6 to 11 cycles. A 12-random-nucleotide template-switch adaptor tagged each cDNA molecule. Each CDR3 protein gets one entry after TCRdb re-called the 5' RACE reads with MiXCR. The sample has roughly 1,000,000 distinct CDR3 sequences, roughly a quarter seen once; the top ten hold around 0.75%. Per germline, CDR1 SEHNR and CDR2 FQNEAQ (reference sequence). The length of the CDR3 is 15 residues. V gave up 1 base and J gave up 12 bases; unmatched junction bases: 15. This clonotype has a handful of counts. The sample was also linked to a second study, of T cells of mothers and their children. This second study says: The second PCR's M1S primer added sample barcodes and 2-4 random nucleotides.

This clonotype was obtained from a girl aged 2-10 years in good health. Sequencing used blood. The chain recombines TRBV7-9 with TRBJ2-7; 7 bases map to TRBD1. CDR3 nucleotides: TGTGCCAGCAGCTTAGTAGGGACAGCACAAGAGACCCGGTACTTC. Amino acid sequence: CASSLVGTAQETRYF.